This TCR beta chain was sequenced in a study of T cells in Graves' hyperthyroidism and ophthalmopathy. On the study more broadly: Peripheral blood was drawn at first diagnosis, prior to all treatment.

The CDR3 runs to 14 residues. Trimming left V 4 bases short and J 7 bases short, with 16 bases between. Germline lookup yields CDR1 SGHTA and CDR2 FQGNSA. Each ophthalmopathy patient scored at least 3 on the Clinical Activity Score and at least 4 on NOSPECS grade, with duration under 3 months. Patients were excluded because of uncontrolled infection, other autoimmune disease, pregnancy or lactation. This clonotype showed up many times. Its antigen is currently unknown. Regions amplified from RNA transcripts were the TCR beta CDR3 regions. With the HTBI primer set, the TCR CDR3 went through a first round of RT-PCR. Using its own MiXCR run on the multiplex PCR reads, TCRdb lists one record per CDR3 protein. The sample includes hundreds of thousands of distinct CDR3 sequences, around 15% of them seen just once. Regarding the study as a whole: Stable hyperthyroidism was separated from ophthalmopathy by a model based on 13 V-J features.

This clonotype originated in a woman in her forties with Graves' ophthalmopathy. The rearrangement uses TRBV7-2 and TRBJ2-5; D gene unclear. What was sequenced was blood. The chain's CDR3 is CASSSTTGQVTQYF. The CDR3 region has the DNA TGTGCCAGCAGCTCGACGACTGGCCAGGTGACCCAGTACTTC.